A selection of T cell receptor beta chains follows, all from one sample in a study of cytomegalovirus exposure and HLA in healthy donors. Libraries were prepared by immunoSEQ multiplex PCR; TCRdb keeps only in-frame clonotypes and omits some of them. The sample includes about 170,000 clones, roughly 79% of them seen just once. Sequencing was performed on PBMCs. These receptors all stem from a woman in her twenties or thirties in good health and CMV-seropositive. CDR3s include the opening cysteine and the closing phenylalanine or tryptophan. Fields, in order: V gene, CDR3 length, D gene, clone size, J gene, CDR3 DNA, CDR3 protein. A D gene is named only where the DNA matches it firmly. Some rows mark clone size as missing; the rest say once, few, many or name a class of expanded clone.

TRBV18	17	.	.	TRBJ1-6	TGTGCCAGCTCCCTTATATCCGAGGGTCGCTATAATTCACCCCTCCACTTT	CASSLISEGRYNSPLHF
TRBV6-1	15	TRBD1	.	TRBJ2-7	TGTGCCAGTAGGACAGGGGGCTATTTAAGGTACGAGCAGTACTTC	CASRTGGYLRYEQYF
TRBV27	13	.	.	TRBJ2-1	TGTGCCAGCAGTTTATCAGCCTTCAATGAGCAGTTCTTC	CASSLSAFNEQFF
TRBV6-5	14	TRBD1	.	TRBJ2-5	TGTGCCAGCAGGGACAGGGGGTCCCTACAGACCCAGTACTTC	CASRDRGSLQTQYF
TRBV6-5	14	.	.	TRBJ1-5	TGTGCCAGCAGTTACTCAGTCGCGGGTCAGCCCCAGCATTTT	CASSYSVAGQPQHF
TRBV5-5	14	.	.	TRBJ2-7	TGTGCCAGCGGAGGGACAGTTGGCTCCTACGAGCAGTACTTC	CASGGTVGSYEQYF
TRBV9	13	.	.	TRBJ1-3	TGTGCCAGCAGCCCTGACAGCGGAAACACCATATATTTT	CASSPDSGNTIYF
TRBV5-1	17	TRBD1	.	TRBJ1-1	TGCGCCAGCAGCTCCTTCGGAGTCGGGACAGGGAACGCTGAAGCTTTCTTT	CASSSFGVGTGNAEAFF
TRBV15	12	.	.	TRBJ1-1	TGTGCCACCCTTGGTAGGGGCACTGAAGCTTTCTTT	CATLGRGTEAFF
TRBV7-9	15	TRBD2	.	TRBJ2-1	TGTGCCAGCAGCTTAGCGGGACTAGCGGGAAATGAGCAGTTCTTC	CASSLAGLAGNEQFF
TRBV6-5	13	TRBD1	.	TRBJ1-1	TGTGCCAGCAACCGACAGGGGGTATCTGAAGCTTTCTTT	CASNRQGVSEAFF
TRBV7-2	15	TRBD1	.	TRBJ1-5	TGTGCCAGCAGCCCGGGACAGTCAAGCAATCAGCCCCAGCATTTT	CASSPGQSSNQPQHF
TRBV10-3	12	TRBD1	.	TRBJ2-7	TGTGCCATCAGGGGGACAGATTACGAGCAGTACTTC	CAIRGTDYEQYF
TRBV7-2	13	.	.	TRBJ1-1	TGTGCCAGCAGGCAGGGATTAAACACTGAAGCTTTCTTT	CASRQGLNTEAFF
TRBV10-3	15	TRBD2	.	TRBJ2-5	TGTGCCATCAGTGACCCAGCGGGGGGGAAAGAGACCCAGTACTTC	CAISDPAGGKETQYF
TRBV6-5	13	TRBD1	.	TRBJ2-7	TGTGCCAGTAGACAGGGGGCCAACTACGAGCAGTACTTC	CASRQGANYEQYF
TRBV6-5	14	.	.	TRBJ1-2	TGTGCCAGCAGTTACTATGGGGGGAACTATGGCTACACCTTC	CASSYYGGNYGYTF
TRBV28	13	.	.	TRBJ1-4	TGTGCCAGCAGCACTCCGGGTCCTGAAAAACTGTTTTTT	CASSTPGPEKLFF
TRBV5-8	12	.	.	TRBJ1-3	TGTGCCAGCAGCTTATCTCACGGCACCATATATTTT	CASSLSHGTIYF
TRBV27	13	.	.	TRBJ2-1	TGTGCCACCAACCCGACGACGGGTTCGGAGCAGTTCTTC	CATNPTTGSEQFF
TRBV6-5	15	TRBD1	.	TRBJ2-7	TGTGCCAGCAGGATAACCGGGACAGGGTCTTACGAGCAGTACTTC	CASRITGTGSYEQYF
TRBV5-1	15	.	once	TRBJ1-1	TGCGCCAGCAGCCCCGGACAGCTTCCCAACACTGAAGCTTTCTTT	CASSPGQLPNTEAFF
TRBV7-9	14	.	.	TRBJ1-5	TGTGCCAGCAGCTTAGAGACATACGGTCAGCCCCAGCATTTT	CASSLETYGQPQHF
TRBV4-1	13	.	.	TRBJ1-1	TGCGCCAGCAGCCAAGGTATTAACACTGAAGCTTTCTTT	CASSQGINTEAFF
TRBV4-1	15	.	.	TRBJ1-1	TGCGCCAGCAGCCAAGGTGACCGACGGGGTGGTGAAGCTTTCTTT	CASSQGDRRGGEAFF
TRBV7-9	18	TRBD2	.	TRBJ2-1	TGTGCCAGCAGCTCAACGCCTATAACTAGCGGGAGGGGAGGTGAGCAGTTCTTC	CASSSTPITSGRGGEQFF
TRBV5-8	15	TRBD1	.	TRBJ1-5	TGTGCCAGCAGCAAGGGACAGGGCGTCAATCAGCCCCAGCATTTT	CASSKGQGVNQPQHF
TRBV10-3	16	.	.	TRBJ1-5	TGTGCCATCAGTTCTCGGGGGGCTAGCACGGGTCAGCCCCAGCATTTT	CAISSRGASTGQPQHF
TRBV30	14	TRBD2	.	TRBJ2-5	TGTGCCTGGAGTAGAGCGGGAGGAGGGGAGACCCAGTACTTC	CAWSRAGGGETQYF
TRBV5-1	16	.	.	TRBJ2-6	TGCGCCAGCAGCTTGGGCAGTTCCTCTGGGGCCAACGTCCTGACTTTC	CASSLGSSSGANVLTF
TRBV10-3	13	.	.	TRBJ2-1	TGTGCCATCCTCAGCGTAAATAACAATGAGCAGTTCTTC	CAILSVNNNEQFF
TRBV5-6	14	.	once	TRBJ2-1	TGTGCCAGCAGCTTACGGGATAGGTCGAATGAGCAGTTCTTC	CASSLRDRSNEQFF
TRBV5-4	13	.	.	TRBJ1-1	TGTGCCAGCAGCTGGCAGGCGGGGGCCGACGCTTTCTTT	CASSWQAGADAFF
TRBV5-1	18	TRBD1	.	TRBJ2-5	TGCGCCAGCACGAGAGAGGGGATGGACAGGGGGCTCCAAGAGACCCAGTACTTC	CASTREGMDRGLQETQYF
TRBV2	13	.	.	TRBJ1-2	TGTGCCACCGCCGAGCGGGCCCCCTATGGCTACACCTTC	CATAERAPYGYTF
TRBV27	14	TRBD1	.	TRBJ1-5	TGTGCCAGCAGTTACAGGGGCCCCAATCAGCCCCAGCATTTT	CASSYRGPNQPQHF
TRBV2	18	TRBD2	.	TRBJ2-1	TGTGCCAGCAGTGAACTTGGAGGCGGGAGGGCCTTCGGTGGGGCGGAGTTCTTC	CASSELGGGRAFGGAEFF
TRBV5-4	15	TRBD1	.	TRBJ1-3	TGTGCCAGCAGCGCCAGGGGGCTGGGTGGAAACACCATATATTTT	CASSARGLGGNTIYF
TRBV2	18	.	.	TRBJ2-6	TGTGCCAGCAGTGAAGCGCTGGGGGCTAAGTCTGGGGCCAACGTCCTGACTTTC	CASSEALGAKSGANVLTF
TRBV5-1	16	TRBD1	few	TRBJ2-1	TGCGCCAGCAGCACCCGGACAGGGGGTTCCTACAATGAGCAGTTCTTC	CASSTRTGGSYNEQFF
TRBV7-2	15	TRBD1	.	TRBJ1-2	TGTGCCAGCACCCTATTTGGGACAGGGGAATTTGGCTACACCTTC	CASTLFGTGEFGYTF
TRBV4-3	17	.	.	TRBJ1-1	TGCGCCAGCAGCCAAGTTCCCGGGGGAAGTCGGAACACTGAAGCTTTCTTT	CASSQVPGGSRNTEAFF
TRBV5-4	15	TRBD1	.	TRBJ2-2	TGTGCCAGCAGCGGGGGACAGAAGAACACCGGGGAGCTGTTTTTT	CASSGGQKNTGELFF
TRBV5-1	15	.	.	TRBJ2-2	TGCGCCGACGTCGAGAACCGGGCGAACACCGGGGAGCTGTTTTTT	CADVENRANTGELFF
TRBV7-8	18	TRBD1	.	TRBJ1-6	TGTGCCAGCAGCTCCCGGGACAGGGGTGAAATCTATAATTCACCCCTCCACTTT	CASSSRDRGEIYNSPLHF
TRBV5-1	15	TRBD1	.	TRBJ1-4	TGCGCCAGCAGACAGTTACAGGGGGCGGATGAAAAACTGTTTTTT	CASRQLQGADEKLFF
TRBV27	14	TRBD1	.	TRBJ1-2	TGTGCCAGCAGTTTACGGCAGGGGGCCTATGGCTACACCTTC	CASSLRQGAYGYTF
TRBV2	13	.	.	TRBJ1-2	TGTGCCAGCAGTGACTCTTCCGTCTATGGCTACACCTTC	CASSDSSVYGYTF